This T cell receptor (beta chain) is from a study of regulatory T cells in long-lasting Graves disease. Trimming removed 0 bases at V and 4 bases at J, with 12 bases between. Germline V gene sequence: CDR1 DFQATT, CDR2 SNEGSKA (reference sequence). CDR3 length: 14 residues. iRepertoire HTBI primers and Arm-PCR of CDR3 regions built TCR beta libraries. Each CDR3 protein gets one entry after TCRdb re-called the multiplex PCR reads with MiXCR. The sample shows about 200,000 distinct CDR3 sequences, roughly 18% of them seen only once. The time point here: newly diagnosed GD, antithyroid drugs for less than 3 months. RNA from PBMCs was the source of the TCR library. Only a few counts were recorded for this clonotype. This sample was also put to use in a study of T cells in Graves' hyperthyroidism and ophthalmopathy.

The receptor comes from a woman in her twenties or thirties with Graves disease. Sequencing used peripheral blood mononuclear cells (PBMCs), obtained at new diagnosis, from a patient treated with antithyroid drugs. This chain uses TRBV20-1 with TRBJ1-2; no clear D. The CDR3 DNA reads TGCAGTGCTAGAGACCCCGCAGTCCTCTATGGCTACACCTTC. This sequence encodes CSARDPAVLYGYTF.